Listed below are T cell receptor beta chains from one sample, sequenced in a study of CD8+ T cells in alopecia areata. The repertoire was sequenced with immunoSEQ multiplex PCR; TCRdb's copy has only in-frame clones and lacks some. The sample consists of about 210,000 clones, approximately 40% of them appearing once. The sequencing used CD4+ T cells sorted from blood, collected around week 37, from a patient treated with tofacitinib. The receptors come from a human donor with alopecia areata. The CDR3 runs from the conserved cysteine through the conserved F or W. Fields, in order: V gene, D gene, clone size, J gene, CDR3 protein, CDR3 DNA. The D gene is left open where the match is weak. Clone size is given for some rows only: seen once, a few or many times, or a class if the clone is expanded.

TRBV7-9	-	-	TRBJ1-1	CASSFGQLNTEAFF	TGTGCCAGCAGCTTCGGACAGTTGAACACTGAAGCTTTCTTT
TRBV4-2	-	few	TRBJ2-1	CASSQDPRNEQFF	TGTGCCAGCAGCCAAGATCCCAGGAATGAGCAGTTCTTC
TRBV11-2	TRBD2	few	TRBJ2-7	CASSPKQTSGTYEQYF	TGTGCCAGCAGCCCTAAACAGACTAGCGGAACCTACGAGCAGTACTTC
TRBV7-2	TRBD2	-	TRBJ2-1	CASKPGLAGGNEQFF	TGTGCCAGCAAGCCGGGACTAGCGGGAGGGAATGAGCAGTTCTTC
TRBV27	-	once	TRBJ1-5	CASSLSSSYLPAQHF	TGTGCCAGCAGTTTATCCTCCTCCTATTTGCCGGCCCAGCATTTT
TRBV2	TRBD2	-	TRBJ2-3	CASSVEAGGTDTQYF	TGTGCCAGCAGTGTGGAGGCGGGAGGCACAGATACGCAGTATTTT
TRBV9	-	few	TRBJ2-5	CASSQDARGGRTQYF	TGTGCCAGCAGCCAAGATGCTCGAGGGGGGCGAACCCAGTACTTC
TRBV7-8	TRBD2	-	TRBJ2-2	CASSLVTAGVGTGELFF	TGTGCCAGCAGCTTAGTGACAGCGGGAGTAGGAACCGGGGAGCTGTTTTTT
TRBV7-2	-	many	TRBJ2-3	CASSPAGTDTQYF	TGTGCCAGCAGCCCAGCCGGCACAGATACGCAGTATTTT
TRBV30	TRBD2	few	TRBJ2-1	CAWSVLAGRQFF	TGTGCCTGGAGTGTCCTAGCGGGGAGGCAGTTCTTC
TRBV6-1	-	few	TRBJ2-2	CASSPGTANTGELFF	TGTGCCAGCAGTCCCGGGACCGCAAACACCGGGGAGCTGTTTTTT
TRBV29-1	-	-	TRBJ1-1	CSVNRDTEAFF	TGCAGCGTAAACCGGGACACTGAAGCTTTCTTT
TRBV6-4	TRBD1	-	TRBJ2-2	CASSRQGAGELFF	TGTGCCAGCAGTAGACAGGGCGCCGGGGAGCTGTTTTTT
TRBV29-1	-	-	TRBJ2-7	CSSRPDLVPEQYF	TGCAGCTCCCGACCGGACCTAGTTCCCGAGCAGTACTTC
TRBV7-9	-	-	TRBJ2-5	CASSLFTDQETQYF	TGTGCCAGCAGCTTATTCACGGACCAAGAGACCCAGTACTTC
TRBV7-6	TRBD1	few	TRBJ2-5	CASSGYEGGEETQYF	TGTGCCAGCTCCGGGTACGAAGGGGGCGAAGAGACCCAGTACTTC
TRBV6-5	-	-	TRBJ1-2	CASHDSLYGYTF	TGTGCCAGTCACGACAGCCTCTATGGCTACACCTTC
TRBV2	-	-	TRBJ2-5	CASSLALVSEQETQYF	TGTGCCAGCAGTCTCGCTTTGGTGAGCGAGCAAGAGACCCAGTACTTC
TRBV18	-	few	TRBJ2-3	CASSSLTDTQYF	TGTGCCAGCTCATCCCTAACAGATACGCAGTATTTT
TRBV15	TRBD1	-	TRBJ2-6	CATSRVGRGKSGANVLTF	TGTGCCACCAGCAGAGTAGGCAGGGGGAAATCTGGGGCCAACGTCCTGACTTTC
TRBV5-1	-	-	TRBJ2-7	CASSLLHGAPYEQYF	TGCGCCAGCAGCTTGCTCCACGGGGCCCCCTACGAGCAGTACTTC
TRBV27	TRBD1	-	TRBJ2-5	CASSLTGQGGQETQYF	TGTGCCAGCAGTCTAACGGGACAGGGAGGGCAAGAGACCCAGTACTTC
TRBV6-5	-	few	TRBJ1-2	CASGTKAPSSAF	TGTGCCAGCGGAACAAAGGCCCCCTCCTCCGCCTTC
TRBV19	TRBD1	few	TRBJ2-5	CASSGTGGRETQYF	TGTGCCAGTAGCGGGACAGGGGGTCGGGAGACCCAGTACTTC
TRBV2	-	many	TRBJ1-2	CASSTTGIYGYTF	TGTGCCAGCAGTACAACAGGAATCTATGGCTACACCTTC
TRBV6-5	TRBD1	few	TRBJ2-5	CASSSGQLEYF	TGTGCCAGCAGCTCGGGACAGCTAGAGTACTTC